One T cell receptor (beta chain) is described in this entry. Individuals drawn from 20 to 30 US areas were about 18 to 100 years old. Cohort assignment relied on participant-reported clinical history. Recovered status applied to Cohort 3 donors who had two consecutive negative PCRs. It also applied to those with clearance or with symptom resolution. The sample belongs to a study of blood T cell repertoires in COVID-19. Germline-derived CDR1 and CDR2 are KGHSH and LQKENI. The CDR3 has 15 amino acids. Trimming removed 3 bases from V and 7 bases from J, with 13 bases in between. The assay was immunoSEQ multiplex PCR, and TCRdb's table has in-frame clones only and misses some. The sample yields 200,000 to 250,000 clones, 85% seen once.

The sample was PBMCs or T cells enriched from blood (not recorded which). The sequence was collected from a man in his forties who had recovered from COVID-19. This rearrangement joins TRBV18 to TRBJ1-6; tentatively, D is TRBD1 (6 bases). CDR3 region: CASSPGTLDNSPLHF. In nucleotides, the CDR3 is TGTGCCAGCTCACCTGGGACACTCGACAATTCACCCCTCCACTTT.